The entry that follows covers one T cell receptor (beta chain) sequence. Its specificity is not known. PCR was performed using 60 Vbeta and 13 Jbeta primers. Only in-frame clones appear in the TCRdb table, and some are missing; sequencing was by immunoSEQ multiplex PCR. The sample holds roughly 130,000 clones; around 57% are singletons and the top ten take approximately 1.8%. This entry is derived from a study of cytomegalovirus exposure and HLA in healthy donors. V dropped 7 bases and J dropped 0; count of bases not matched to a gene: 8. Per germline, CDR1 MDHEN and CDR2 SYDVKM. This CDR3 is 16 amino acids long. Study findings and constraints: Most observed TCR sequences were rare, whereas some public TCRs were detected in many donors. Later analysis indicated greater clonal expansion among HLA-associated TCR beta chains than among equally common other chains. For most TCR beta V segments, an earlier analysis put the productive rate at about 87% or about 30% of the time.

The chain joins TRBV28 to TRBJ2-7; TRBD2 matches at 11 bases. The sample comprised PBMCs. The sequence derives from a male donor in good health and CMV-seronegative. CDR3 sequence (DNA): TGTGCCAGCATGGGACTAGCGGTTTTTAGCTCCTACGAGCAGTACTTC. Its protein is CASMGLAVFSSYEQYF. The full variable domain, rest sourced from reference TRBV28 and TRBJ2-7, is DVKVTQSSRYLVKRTGEKVFLECVQDMDHENMFWYRQDPGLGLRLIYFSYDVKMKEKGDIPEGYSVSREKKERFSLILESASTNQTSMYLCASMGLAVFSSYEQYFGPGTRLTVT.